This is a list of T cell receptor beta chains from one sample in a study of neoadjuvant anti-PD-1 for oral cavity cancer. The assay was immunoSEQ multiplex PCR, and TCRdb's table has in-frame clones only and misses some. The sample consists of about 10,000 clones, under 75% of them appearing once. This specimen consisted of tumor tissue, obtained after nivolumab (anti-PD-1) treatment. The receptors shown here come from a person aged 35 to 85 with oral cavity squamous cell carcinoma. CDR3s include the opening cysteine and the closing phenylalanine or tryptophan. Fields, in order: D gene, V gene, clone size, J gene, CDR3 DNA, CDR3 protein. D genes are given only for firm matches. Clone size is given for some rows only: seen once, a few or many times, or a class if the clone is expanded.

D: NA
V: TRBV6-5
size: NA
J: TRBJ1-5
DNA: TGTGCCACCTGGGGGGCACGTAGCAATCAGCCCCAGCATTTT
CDR3: CATWGARSNQPQHF

D: TRBD1
V: TRBV5-1
size: few
J: TRBJ1-5
DNA: TGCGCCAGCAGCTTGACAGGGGATGGCAATCAGCCCCAGCATTTT
CDR3: CASSLTGDGNQPQHF

D: NA
V: TRBV15
size: NA
J: TRBJ1-5
DNA: TGTGCCACCAGCACCGCCGTGAAGGCAGGGGGCAATCAGCCCCAGCATTTT
CDR3: CATSTAVKAGGNQPQHF

D: TRBD1
V: TRBV28
size: NA
J: TRBJ2-1
DNA: TGTGCCAGCAGTTCCACCCTCGGGACAGGGGGCAATGAGCAGTTCTTC
CDR3: CASSSTLGTGGNEQFF

D: NA
V: TRBV14
size: NA
J: TRBJ2-5
DNA: TGTGCCAGCAGCCTCCTGGGAAGTATAGAGACCCAGTACTTC
CDR3: CASSLLGSIETQYF

D: NA
V: TRBV10-3
size: NA
J: TRBJ2-7
DNA: TGTGCCATCAGGGAGAGCGTTCTAGGGGCCTACGAGCAGTACTTC
CDR3: CAIRESVLGAYEQYF

D: TRBD2
V: TRBV12-5
size: NA
J: TRBJ2-6
DNA: TGTGCTAGTGGGATTAGCGGGAGGTCTTCTGGGGCCAACGTCCTGACTTTC
CDR3: CASGISGRSSGANVLTF

D: NA
V: TRBV27
size: NA
J: TRBJ2-4
DNA: TGTGCCAGCAGTTTAGGAGGGCTAGTAGCCAAAAACATTCAGTACTTC
CDR3: CASSLGGLVAKNIQYF

D: NA
V: TRBV11-2
size: NA
J: TRBJ1-3
DNA: TGTGCCAGCAGCTTAGAGGGCTTCTCTGGAAACACCATATATTTT
CDR3: CASSLEGFSGNTIYF

D: NA
V: TRBV7-9
size: NA
J: TRBJ2-2
DNA: TGTGCCAGCAGCTTAGCCGGGCCCGACACCGGGGAGCTGTTTTTT
CDR3: CASSLAGPDTGELFF

D: NA
V: TRBV2
size: NA
J: TRBJ2-7
DNA: TGTGCCAGCGCTGGGGGCGGCAGCTCCTACGAGCAGTACTTC
CDR3: CASAGGGSSYEQYF

D: TRBD1
V: TRBV14
size: NA
J: TRBJ1-4
DNA: TGTGCCAGCAGCCAGGTAGAGAGGGACAGGGGGGGCCGGGTTAATGAAAAACTGTTTTTT
CDR3: CASSQVERDRGGRVNEKLFF

D: TRBD1
V: TRBV6-1
size: NA
J: TRBJ1-1
DNA: TGTGCCAGCCACAGGGGGCAGGGGGAAGCTTTCTTT
CDR3: CASHRGQGEAFF

D: TRBD1
V: TRBV2
size: NA
J: TRBJ1-2
DNA: TGTGCCAGCAGTCCCAGACAGGGAAACTATGGCTACACCTTC
CDR3: CASSPRQGNYGYTF

D: NA
V: TRBV14
size: NA
J: TRBJ2-7
DNA: TGTGCCAGCAGCCTACGCCGTTCCCGGGACTATCGGCAGGGGAGAGAGCAGTACTTC
CDR3: CASSLRRSRDYRQGREQYF

D: TRBD2
V: TRBV9
size: NA
J: TRBJ2-1
DNA: TGTGCCAGCAGCATTAGCGGGAAGTTGGATGAGCAGTTCTTC
CDR3: CASSISGKLDEQFF

D: NA
V: TRBV5-4
size: NA
J: TRBJ2-3
DNA: TGTGCCAGCAGCTTGGTATCGGCAGGGAACACAGATACGCAGTATTTT
CDR3: CASSLVSAGNTDTQYF

D: NA
V: TRBV18
size: NA
J: TRBJ2-3
DNA: TGTGCCAGCTCCCGGCGGGGCCCCCCCACAGATACGCAGTATTTT
CDR3: CASSRRGPPTDTQYF

D: NA
V: TRBV5-4
size: NA
J: TRBJ1-1
DNA: TGTGCCAGCAGCTTGGGAAAACTCCCTGAAGCTTTCTTT
CDR3: CASSLGKLPEAFF

D: NA
V: TRBV7-6
size: medium-sized
J: TRBJ2-5
DNA: TGTGCCAGCAGCTTAAGGACCACCACGGGAGAGACCCAGTACTTC
CDR3: CASSLRTTTGETQYF

D: NA
V: TRBV18
size: NA
J: TRBJ1-1
DNA: TGTGCCAGCTCACCACAAGGGGGGAACACTGAAGCTTTCTTT
CDR3: CASSPQGGNTEAFF

D: NA
V: TRBV11-2
size: NA
J: TRBJ1-4
DNA: TGTGCCAGCAGCCCACCCGGACGGGGGCGGACTAATGAAAAACTGTTTTTT
CDR3: CASSPPGRGRTNEKLFF

D: NA
V: TRBV5-5
size: NA
J: TRBJ2-7
DNA: TGTGCCAGCAGCTTGGACGCAGGGTTTTCCTACGAGCAGTACTTC
CDR3: CASSLDAGFSYEQYF

D: NA
V: TRBV20-1
size: NA
J: TRBJ2-1
DNA: TGCAGTGCTAGAGGGGGCGTCGAGCAGTTCTTC
CDR3: CSARGGVEQFF

D: NA
V: TRBV7-3
size: NA
J: TRBJ2-3
DNA: TGTGCCAGCAGCACGCAGACTCCAGGGACGCAGTATTTT
CDR3: CASSTQTPGTQYF

D: TRBD2
V: TRBV7-2
size: NA
J: TRBJ2-1
DNA: TGTGCCAGCAGCTTAGTTACTAGCGGCCCCTACAATGAGCAGTTCTTC
CDR3: CASSLVTSGPYNEQFF

D: TRBD1
V: TRBV9
size: NA
J: TRBJ2-2
DNA: TGTGCCAGCAGCGTAGAGACAGGGGGGACCGGGGAGCTGTTTTTT
CDR3: CASSVETGGTGELFF

D: TRBD2
V: TRBV27
size: NA
J: TRBJ2-2
DNA: TGTGCCAGCAGGTCCAGTATAGCGGGAGGGGTCACCGGGGAGCTGTTTTTT
CDR3: CASRSSIAGGVTGELFF